A selection of T cell receptor beta chains follows, all from one sample in a study of T cell changes during pregnancy in multiple sclerosis. The assay was immunoSEQ multiplex PCR, and TCRdb's table has in-frame clones only and misses some. The table has about 70,000 clones, approximately 92% seen once. Sequencing was performed on CD8+ T cells from peripheral blood mononuclear cells, taken in the third trimester of pregnancy. Receptors were obtained from a female donor in good health, enrolled as a control in a pregnancy study. The CDR3 runs from the conserved cysteine through the conserved F or W. D genes are given only for firm matches. Size is omitted from some rows. Given values are once, few, many or a class for expanded clones.

TRBD1	.	TRBV9	TRBJ1-2	TGTGCCAGCCGATCCAGGGGGCTTAACTATGGCTACACCTTC	CASRSRGLNYGYTF
.	.	TRBV7-8	TRBJ2-7	TGTGCCAGCAGCTTAGCGTCAACCTACGAGCAGTACTTC	CASSLASTYEQYF
TRBD2	.	TRBV7-9	TRBJ2-1	TGTGCCAGCAGCGCACTCAAGCGGGGGGGCGCGCTTGAGCAGTTCTTC	CASSALKRGGALEQFF
.	.	TRBV5-3	TRBJ1-1	TGTGCCAGGGCGGGGGGGGCCACTGAAGCTTTCTTT	CARAGGATEAFF
TRBD1	.	TRBV6-5	TRBJ2-3	TGTGCCAGCAGTTACAGGGGGCCCCCAACCACAGATACGCAGTATTTT	CASSYRGPPTTDTQYF
TRBD1	.	TRBV9	TRBJ2-7	TGTGCCAGCAGCGTAACCGGGACAGGGGGCTACGAGCAGTACTTC	CASSVTGTGGYEQYF
TRBD1	.	TRBV9	TRBJ1-3	TGTGCCAGCAGCGGACAGGGGAACACCATATATTTT	CASSGQGNTIYF
.	.	TRBV4-3	TRBJ1-2	TGCGCCAGCAGCCAAGATCGCGGTTATGGCTACACCTTC	CASSQDRGYGYTF
.	.	TRBV27	TRBJ1-1	TGTGCCAGCGGGAGCTCGGCCTCGGGTGAAGCTTTCTTT	CASGSSASGEAFF
.	.	TRBV7-9	TRBJ2-3	TGTGCCAGCAGTCCATTAGGGGGGGAATTCACAGATACGCAGTATTTT	CASSPLGGEFTDTQYF
.	.	TRBV4-3	TRBJ1-2	TGCGCCAGCAGCCAAGGAGGAGCGGACAGCTATGGCTACACCTTC	CASSQGGADSYGYTF
.	.	TRBV13	TRBJ1-1	TGTGCCAGCAGCTTATGGGGGGAGGACACTGAAGCTTTCTTT	CASSLWGEDTEAFF
.	.	TRBV6-5	TRBJ1-2	TGTGCCAGCAGTTGGGACGGGAGTTATGGCTACACCTTC	CASSWDGSYGYTF
.	.	TRBV7-9	TRBJ1-2	TGTGCCAGCAGCCCTCAGGGGTACCATGGCTACACCTTC	CASSPQGYHGYTF
.	.	TRBV7-8	TRBJ2-1	TGTGCCAGCGATAGGGGGACTACATACAATGAGCAGTTCTTC	CASDRGTTYNEQFF
.	.	TRBV29-1	TRBJ2-1	TGCAGCGTTGCCAGGCCGGAGCAGTTCTTC	CSVARPEQFF
TRBD2	.	TRBV4-2	TRBJ2-3	TGTGCCAGCAGCCAAGAAGCAGCGGGGAGCACAGATACGCAGTATTTT	CASSQEAAGSTDTQYF
TRBD2	once	TRBV4-1	TRBJ2-5	TGCGCCAGCAGCGTGAGCGGGGGGGAAGAGACCCAGTACTTC	CASSVSGGEETQYF
.	.	TRBV2	TRBJ1-1	TGTGCCAGCAGCCTTGGACAACTAGCTATGAACACTGAAGCTTTCTTT	CASSLGQLAMNTEAFF
TRBD2	.	TRBV4-1	TRBJ2-5	TGCGCCAGCAGCCCCCCCGGCGGGGGGGCCAGTGAGACCCAGTACTTC	CASSPPGGGASETQYF
.	once	TRBV5-1	TRBJ1-2	TGCGCCAGCAGCTGGGCCTCTGATGGCTACACCTTC	CASSWASDGYTF
TRBD1	.	TRBV30	TRBJ2-7	TGTGCCTGGAGTGTAGACAGGGCGGTGTACTTC	CAWSVDRAVYF
.	.	TRBV11-3	TRBJ1-3	TGTGCCAGCAGCTTAACCACCGCCTTACTTGGAAACACCATATATTTT	CASSLTTALLGNTIYF
.	.	TRBV18	TRBJ2-5	TGTGCCAGCTCACCCGGGGGTGAGGGACAAGAGACCCAGTACTTC	CASSPGGEGQETQYF
.	once	TRBV4-1	TRBJ1-1	TGCGCCAGCAGCCATCGGGGAGGGGAGGACACTGAAGCTTTCTTT	CASSHRGGEDTEAFF
TRBD1	.	TRBV9	TRBJ2-1	TGTGCCAGCAGCGCCCGGGACAGGGGGCCTAGGAGCTCCTACAATGAGCAGTTCTTC	CASSARDRGPRSSYNEQFF
TRBD1	few	TRBV9	TRBJ2-2	TGTGCCAGCAGCGTCACAGGGGACGTTTCTACCGGGGAGCTGTTTTTT	CASSVTGDVSTGELFF
.	.	TRBV9	TRBJ1-1	TGTGCCAGCAGCCTTGAGGGAAACACTGAAGCTTTCTTT	CASSLEGNTEAFF
.	.	TRBV15	TRBJ1-1	TGTGCCACCAGCAGAGGACAGGCTGAAGCTTTCTTT	CATSRGQAEAFF
TRBD2	many	TRBV6-4	TRBJ2-1	TGTGCCAGCAGTGAGAGCGGGGGGTCTTACAATGAGCAGTTCTTC	CASSESGGSYNEQFF
.	.	TRBV19	TRBJ1-4	TGTGCCAGTACGGCCACAGCTAATGAAAAACTGTTTTTT	CASTATANEKLFF
TRBD1	.	TRBV4-1	TRBJ2-7	TGCGCCAGCAGCCAGGTTCCGCAGGGACAGGGATTATTCTACGAGCAGTACTTC	CASSQVPQGQGLFYEQYF
.	.	TRBV30	TRBJ1-4	TGTGCCTGGTGGCCGTCAATAACAACTAATGAAAAACTGTTTTTT	CAWWPSITTNEKLFF
TRBD2	.	TRBV6-5	TRBJ2-1	TGTGCCAGCAGTTACGGGACTAGCGGAGAGCAGTTCTTC	CASSYGTSGEQFF
.	.	TRBV7-2	TRBJ2-7	TGTGCCAGCAGCTTAGGGTCAGGGCAGACCCTCTACGAGCAGTACTTC	CASSLGSGQTLYEQYF
.	.	TRBV15	TRBJ1-1	TGTGCCACCAGCAGAGACAGGGTTGATATTGAAGCTTTCTTT	CATSRDRVDIEAFF
.	once	TRBV19	TRBJ2-7	TGTGCCAGTAGCGGGCTCCGGGGATTCGAGCAGTACTTC	CASSGLRGFEQYF
.	.	TRBV9	TRBJ2-1	TGTGCCAGCAGCGTATCAGGGGACAATGAGCAGTTCTTC	CASSVSGDNEQFF
TRBD1	.	TRBV29-1	TRBJ1-1	TGCAGCGTTGATTCCCCGTTAAATCAGGGGGCGCGTGAGGGGAACACTGAAGCTTTCTTT	CSVDSPLNQGAREGNTEAFF
TRBD1	once	TRBV7-9	TRBJ2-2	TGTGCCAGCAGCTTACAGGGGGCCGGGGAGCTGTTTTTT	CASSLQGAGELFF
TRBD1	.	TRBV2	TRBJ1-2	TGTGCCAGCATGGGGACAGGGTATGGCTACACCTTC	CASMGTGYGYTF
TRBD1	.	TRBV19	TRBJ1-5	TGTGCCAGTAGCAGGGACAGGGGGGCTCAGCCCCAGCATTTT	CASSRDRGAQPQHF
.	.	TRBV6-5	TRBJ1-5	TGTGCCAGCAGTTACTGGCCCAGGGAGGTCAATCAGCCCCAGCATTTT	CASSYWPREVNQPQHF
TRBD2	.	TRBV4-2	TRBJ2-2	TGTGCCAGCAGCCACCCGACTAGCGGTGAATCGAACACCGGGGAGCTGTTTTTT	CASSHPTSGESNTGELFF
TRBD2	.	TRBV19	TRBJ2-2	TGTGCCAGTAGCGTAACCATAGCGGGGGGGCCTTTCGGGGAGCTGTTTTTT	CASSVTIAGGPFGELFF
.	.	TRBV6-6	TRBJ1-6	TGTGCCATACTTAGGGGGTATAATTCACCCCTCCACTTT	CAILRGYNSPLHF
.	.	TRBV6-5	TRBJ2-1	TGTGCCAGCGGCAGGGTCGGCAATGAGCAGTTCTTC	CASGRVGNEQFF
.	.	TRBV4-3	TRBJ1-2	TGCGCCAGCAGCCAAGGGCCCAGGGACTATGGCTACACCTTC	CASSQGPRDYGYTF
TRBD1	.	TRBV7-7	TRBJ2-3	TGTGCTAGCAGCCCAGGACAGGCTTGGGGCACAGATACGCAGTATTTT	CASSPGQAWGTDTQYF
.	.	TRBV14	TRBJ2-5	TGTGCCAGCAGCCGGCTTTCGGAGACCCAGTACTTC	CASSRLSETQYF
TRBD1	.	TRBV6-6	TRBJ1-5	TGTGCCAGCACCGGACAGGGGGATCAGCCCCAGCATTTT	CASTGQGDQPQHF